The rows below give T cell receptor beta chains drawn from one sample of a study of cytomegalovirus exposure and HLA in healthy donors. The assay was immunoSEQ multiplex PCR, and TCRdb's table has in-frame clones only and misses some. This sample has 150,000 to 250,000 clones; roughly 78% occur once, and the top ten carry 4% to 4.5%. What was sequenced was PBMCs. These receptors were collected from a woman in her 30s in good health and CMV-seropositive. CDR3s include the opening cysteine and the closing phenylalanine or tryptophan. Each record gives: V gene, CDR3 protein.

TRBV6-6 CASRPQGYEQYF
TRBV7-2 CASSLSGGLSYEQYF
TRBV5-1 CASSLRDRGRDEQFF
TRBV27 CASSLEGRTYEQYF
TRBV5-4 CASSVDRLLADQFF
TRBV13 CASSTGQGGEKLFF
TRBV2 CASSSGSEGTQYF
TRBV4-1 CASSQEGRGLEEQYF
TRBV6-5 CASTPGYPMNTEAFF
TRBV29-1 CSVEYGGRETQYF
TRBV4-2 CASSQDRRVAEAFF
TRBV19 CASKQGARIYGYTF
TRBV5-1 CASSPQGDYGYTF
TRBV7-7 CASSSQGLTGELFF
TRBV29-1 CSVEERQGFDSFYGYTF
TRBV7-8 CASSPTSGVRNTQYF
TRBV7-2 CASSAWTSGGSNEQYF
TRBV10-3 CAISESIYGLAGDTDTQYF
TRBV19 CASSIGGVDTEAFF
TRBV5-6 CASSLAGQRTGNTIYF
TRBV6-5 CASSYSRVTEAFF
TRBV27 CASSPTSGRFYEQYF
TRBV29-1 CSGDRFSSYNEQFF
TRBV5-1 CASSSRASGPLTYGYTF
TRBV5-1 CASSFERDTEAFF
TRBV4-2 CASSQEGTSQFF
TRBV7-9 CASSGGVAVPMNTEAFF
TRBV6-1 CASSSDRGYEQYF
TRBV2 CASRKGGTGGEKLFF
TRBV5-1 CASETGDSNTEAFF
TRBV19 CASSIVRGQEQYF
TRBV10-3 CAISPGQGNYGYTF
TRBV7-2 CASSQGQGQETQYF
TRBV5-6 CASSPSRVNTQYF
TRBV5-1 CASSLGLAGGITGELFF
TRBV5-1 CASSSQLQNTGELFF
TRBV7-6 CASSPRQGRGEKLFF
TRBV4-1 CASSRPMGPDYEQYF
TRBV11-3 CASSRELDNEQFF
TRBV11-2 CASRGSGDTEAFF